A selection of T cell receptor beta chains follows, all from one sample in a study of T cells in Graves' hyperthyroidism and ophthalmopathy. A single record per CDR3 protein comes from TCRdb applying MiXCR to the multiplex PCR reads. The profile shows around 620,000 distinct CDR3 sequences, 11% to 15% of them singletons. Sequencing was carried out using blood. The receptors here all came from a woman between 18 and 29 years old with Graves' ophthalmopathy. Each CDR3 is given with its conserved first and last residue. Fields, in order: V gene, clone size, D gene, J gene, CDR3 DNA, CDR3 protein. The D gene is left open where the match is weak. The size of a clone is reported for some rows only, either as once, few or many, or as a class for expanded clones.

>TRBV7-9|many|.|TRBJ2-1
TGTGCCAGCAGTGTCACCTCAGTCGAGCAGTTCTTC
CASSVTSVEQFF
>TRBV29-1|many|.|TRBJ2-5
TGCAGCGTTGAATCCCGGGGCGTGAAAGAGACCCAGTACTTC
CSVESRGVKETQYF
>TRBV29-1|many|TRBD1|TRBJ2-1
TGCAGCGTTGGGACAGGGGGCTACAATGAGCAGTTCTTC
CSVGTGGYNEQFF
>TRBV7-9|many|.|TRBJ2-7
TGTGCCAGCAGCGCCATTGGCTACGAGCAGTACTTC
CASSAIGYEQYF
>TRBV30|many|.|TRBJ2-2
TGTGCGGGGAGAGGAAACACCGGGGAGCTGTTTTTT
CAGRGNTGELFF
>TRBV30|many|TRBD1|TRBJ1-1
TGTGCCTGGAGTGTGGGACAGGGGGTCGCTGAAGCTTTCTTT
CAWSVGQGVAEAFF
>TRBV28|many|TRBD1|TRBJ2-7
TGTGCCAGCAGACCGAGACAGGGGGGCTACGAGCAGTACTTC
CASRPRQGGYEQYF
>TRBV10-2|few|.|TRBJ2-2
TGCGCCAGCAGTGAGGTCCAGGGGTACACCGGGGAGCTGTTTTTT
CASSEVQGYTGELFF
>TRBV29-1|few|.|TRBJ1-1
TGCAGCGTTCCTAGGCACAGCCCGGTAGAGGGTCTGAACACTGAAGCTTTCTTT
CSVPRHSPVEGLNTEAFF
>TRBV7-3|many|TRBD2|TRBJ2-1
TGTGCCAGCAGCGTCGTAGCGGGGGGGCATACCAATGAGCAGTTCTTC
CASSVVAGGHTNEQFF
>TRBV6-5|.|TRBD2|TRBJ2-1
TGTGCCAGCAGTTACTCTTCTAGCGGGAGGGCCTACAATGAGCAGTTCTTC
CASSYSSSGRAYNEQFF
>TRBV10-3|.|TRBD2|TRBJ2-3
TGTGCCATCAGGGCCGGACTAGCGGACCCCTTGCAGTATTTT
CAIRAGLADPLQYF
>TRBV5-5|.|TRBD2|TRBJ2-7
TGTGCCAGCAGCTCGGCGGTAGCGGGAGGCGGCGAGCAGTACTTC
CASSSAVAGGGEQYF
>TRBV20-1|.|.|TRBJ2-1
TGCAGTGCTAGAGGCTGGGGGACCTGGTGGAATGAGCAGTTCTTC
CSARGWGTWWNEQFF
>TRBV7-9|many|TRBD1|TRBJ1-1
TGTGCCAGCAGAAAGACAGGGCATATCACTGAAGCTTTCTTT
CASRKTGHITEAFF
>TRBV4-1|few|.|TRBJ1-4
TGCGCCAGCAGACGGGACGGGACGTTTGAAAAACTGTTTTTT
CASRRDGTFEKLFF
>TRBV12-3/TRBV12-4|many|.|TRBJ2-5
TGTGCCAGCAGTTTAATGGCGGAGCTGCAAGAGACCCAGTACTTC
CASSLMAELQETQYF
>TRBV10-3|few|TRBD1|TRBJ1-2
TGTGCCATCAGCGGACAGGGGGTAGGCTACACCTTC
CAISGQGVGYTF
>TRBV20-1|.|.|TRBJ2-3
TGCAGTGCTTTCGGCGGACTAGGAGGGGGCGATACGCAGTATTTT
CSAFGGLGGGDTQYF
>TRBV29-1|many|TRBD1|TRBJ1-4
TGCAGCGTTGAAGCCCCGGGACAGGGGTTCCTGGGGGATGAAAAACTGTTTTTT
CSVEAPGQGFLGDEKLFF
>TRBV12-3/TRBV12-4|many|.|TRBJ1-5
TGTGCCAGCAGTCGGGGGGGTTCGCCCCAGCATTTT
CASSRGGSPQHF
>TRBV24-1|many|TRBD1|TRBJ2-1
TGTGCCACCAGTGACTCCCGGACAGGGACCTACAATGAGCAGTTCTTC
CATSDSRTGTYNEQFF
>TRBV10-3|many|TRBD1|TRBJ2-2
TGTGCCATCAGTGAGTCGATGTTAACGCGTGGGACAGTGAACACCGGGGAGCTGTTTTTT
CAISESMLTRGTVNTGELFF
>TRBV11-3|.|.|TRBJ1-4
TGTGCCAGCAGCGCAGATCGTCTCCAGGGAATTGGAAATGAAAAACTGTTTTTT
CASSADRLQGIGNEKLFF
>TRBV10-3|.|.|TRBJ2-7
TGTGCCATCAGTTACAGCGGATACGAGCAGTACTTC
CAISYSGYEQYF
>TRBV7-9|.|.|TRBJ1-2
TGTGCCAGCAGCTTATACGTTACCAGTGGTTCGGGAGATGGCTACACCTTC
CASSLYVTSGSGDGYTF
>TRBV20-1|.|.|TRBJ2-5
TGCAGTGTAAGTCAGCGGCGAGAGACCCAGTACTTC
CSVSQRRETQYF
>TRBV30|many|.|TRBJ2-7
TGTGCCTCCTGGGTGGGATCCTACGAGCAGTACTTC
CASWVGSYEQYF
>TRBV29-1|few|.|TRBJ2-1
TGCAGCGTTGAACTAGCGTCCTCCTACAATGAGCGGTTCTTC
CSVELASSYNERFF
>TRBV7-6|many|.|TRBJ1-4
TGTGCCAGCAGCTTAGGACCCGGACATTCGAATGAAAAACTGTTTTTT
CASSLGPGHSNEKLFF
>TRBV5-8|.|TRBD2|TRBJ2-1
TGTGCCAGCAGCTTGACTAACGGACTAGCGGGAGCTAATGAGCAGTTCTTC
CASSLTNGLAGANEQFF
>TRBV5-8|once|.|TRBJ2-1
TGTGCCAGCGGCATAAACAGCCCGGGATACAATGAGCAGTTCTTC
CASGINSPGYNEQFF
>TRBV7-9|many|.|TRBJ1-2
TGTGCCAGCAGCACCCCCACGGTCGGGGTCTCCGGCGGCTACACCTTC
CASSTPTVGVSGGYTF
>TRBV10-3|many|.|TRBJ1-1
TGTGCCATCAGTGATCATAAAGGTTGGTCGGAGAACACTGAAGCTTTCTTT
CAISDHKGWSENTEAFF
>TRBV12-5|few|.|TRBJ1-4
TGTGCTAGTGGTACGACAGGTAAACTGTTTTTT
CASGTTGKLFF
>TRBV7-8|many|TRBD1|TRBJ1-5
TGTGCCAGCAGCTTAGTTGGCAGGGGGGGTCAGCCCCAGCATTTT
CASSLVGRGGQPQHF
>TRBV11-3|many|.|TRBJ2-1
TGTGCCAGCAGCTCCGGGACGACCTACAATGAGCAGTTCTTC
CASSSGTTYNEQFF
>TRBV20-1|many|.|TRBJ1-1
TGCAGTGCTAGAGATCTAAAGACAGGCGGCCACACTGAAGCTTTCTTT
CSARDLKTGGHTEAFF
>TRBV7-2|few|TRBD1|TRBJ1-5
TGTGCCAGCAGCTCGCCGGACAGGGCGGATCAGCCCCAGCATTTT
CASSSPDRADQPQHF